This is a list of T cell receptor beta chains from one sample in a study of T cells after yellow fever vaccination. TCRdb ran MiXCR on the 5' RACE reads and lists one entry per CDR3 protein. The sample carries 50,000 or so distinct CDR3 sequences, roughly 7.5% recorded once. Sequenced here: CD8+ T cells sorted from PBMCs, sampled around 15 days after the first yellow fever vaccination. These receptors all stem from a man between 18 and 29 years old who received the YFV17D yellow fever vaccine. The CDR3 runs from the conserved cysteine through the conserved F or W. The D gene is left open where the match is weak. Size is omitted from some rows. Given values are once, few, many or a class for expanded clones.

size: many
D: .
J: TRBJ1-4
V: TRBV19
DNA: TGTGCCAGTAGTCCTTGGACAGACAATGAAAAACTGTTTTTT
CDR3: CASSPWTDNEKLFF

size: few
D: TRBD1
J: TRBJ2-7
V: TRBV25-1
DNA: TGTGCCAGCAGTCCCCCCGGGACAGGGTCCTACGAGCAGTACTTC
CDR3: CASSPPGTGSYEQYF

size: many
D: .
J: TRBJ2-1
V: TRBV12-3/TRBV12-4
DNA: TGTGCCAGCACCACTGGGGGGGGCCCAAATGAGCAGTTCTTC
CDR3: CASTTGGGPNEQFF

size: many
D: .
J: TRBJ2-2
V: TRBV7-9
DNA: TGTGCCAGCAGCTTATCCAGAACCGGGGAGCTGTTTTTT
CDR3: CASSLSRTGELFF

size: many
D: .
J: TRBJ2-5
V: TRBV12-3/TRBV12-4
DNA: TGTGCCAGCACCATAGGGGCAGTACAAGAGACCCAGTACTTC
CDR3: CASTIGAVQETQYF

size: .
D: .
J: TRBJ2-1
V: TRBV28
DNA: TGTGCCAGCTGGGACATTCGGAGCTCCTACAATGAGCAGTTCTTC
CDR3: CASWDIRSSYNEQFF

size: many
D: .
J: TRBJ1-2
V: TRBV7-9
DNA: TGTGCCAGCAGCTTTAGGGGAGGAGATTCTAACTATGGCTACACCTTC
CDR3: CASSFRGGDSNYGYTF

size: .
D: TRBD2
J: TRBJ2-2
V: TRBV11-1
DNA: TGTGCCAGCAGCTTAGAATTAGTAGCGGGGATTAACACCGGGGAGCTGTTTTTT
CDR3: CASSLELVAGINTGELFF

size: many
D: .
J: TRBJ2-3
V: TRBV5-1
DNA: TGCGCCAGCAGCTTGGTAGGGAGGAGCACAGATACGCAGTATTTT
CDR3: CASSLVGRSTDTQYF

size: many
D: TRBD2
J: TRBJ2-3
V: TRBV4-1
DNA: TGCGCCAGCAGCCAAGTGCGGGGGATGGATACGCAGTATTTT
CDR3: CASSQVRGMDTQYF

size: many
D: TRBD2
J: TRBJ2-1
V: TRBV4-2
DNA: TGTGCCACCCGGGGGGGAAACGGATTATACAATGAGCAGTTCTTC
CDR3: CATRGGNGLYNEQFF

size: many
D: TRBD2
J: TRBJ2-5
V: TRBV28
DNA: TGTGCCAGCAGTTTGGGGGCGCCGGGACTAGCGGGGGCTTACCTCCAAGAGACCCAGTACTTC
CDR3: CASSLGAPGLAGAYLQETQYF

size: many
D: .
J: TRBJ1-1
V: TRBV28
DNA: TGTGCCAGCAGTTCGAGGGCGCCGAACACTGAAGCTTTCTTT
CDR3: CASSSRAPNTEAFF

size: .
D: TRBD1
J: TRBJ2-7
V: TRBV7-9
DNA: TGTGCCAGCAGCTTTCAGGACAGGGGGCACGACGAGCAGTACTTC
CDR3: CASSFQDRGHDEQYF

size: many
D: .
J: TRBJ2-7
V: TRBV7-9
DNA: TGTGCCAGCAGCTTAGTACTTGCTGAGGAGCAGTACTTC
CDR3: CASSLVLAEEQYF

size: many
D: .
J: TRBJ2-6
V: TRBV7-2
DNA: TGTGCCAGCAGCTTAGGGGCCAACGTCCTGACTTTC
CDR3: CASSLGANVLTF

size: many
D: .
J: TRBJ1-5
V: TRBV12-3/TRBV12-4
DNA: TGTGCCAGCAGTTTTATGTCAGGGCTGGGGAATCAGCCCCAGCATTTT
CDR3: CASSFMSGLGNQPQHF

size: .
D: .
J: TRBJ2-1
V: TRBV9
DNA: TGTGCCAGCAGCGCGGAAGGGGGAGGCTACAATGAGCAGTTCTTC
CDR3: CASSAEGGGYNEQFF

size: many
D: TRBD1
J: TRBJ2-3
V: TRBV9
DNA: TGTGCCAGCAGCCTAACAGGGGCCCGCACAGATACGCAGTATTTT
CDR3: CASSLTGARTDTQYF

size: many
D: .
J: TRBJ2-3
V: TRBV18
DNA: TGTGCCAGCTCACCGGACAGCACAGATACGCAGTATTTT
CDR3: CASSPDSTDTQYF

size: .
D: TRBD1
J: TRBJ1-3
V: TRBV9
DNA: TGTGCCAGCAGCGTCCACAAGACAGGGCTTTTCTCTGGAAACACCATATATTTT
CDR3: CASSVHKTGLFSGNTIYF

size: many
D: .
J: TRBJ1-2
V: TRBV20-1
DNA: TGCAGTGCTGATCCGATCGGACAGAGGAATGGCTACACCTTC
CDR3: CSADPIGQRNGYTF

size: many
D: TRBD1
J: TRBJ2-5
V: TRBV5-8
DNA: TGTGCCAGCAGCTGGGGCTACAGGGGGCAAGAGACCCAGTACTTC
CDR3: CASSWGYRGQETQYF

size: .
D: TRBD2
J: TRBJ2-5
V: TRBV7-2
DNA: TGTGCCAGCAGCTCATGGACTAGCGGGGTCGAGACCCAGTACTTC
CDR3: CASSSWTSGVETQYF

size: .
D: .
J: TRBJ2-3
V: TRBV9
DNA: TGTGCCAGCAGCGCCTTTGGGGGGCAGGTAGATACGCAGTATTTT
CDR3: CASSAFGGQVDTQYF

size: many
D: TRBD1
J: TRBJ2-7
V: TRBV29-1
DNA: TGCAGCGTTGAAATGGGACAGGGGTCCTACGAGCAGTACTTC
CDR3: CSVEMGQGSYEQYF

size: many
D: TRBD1
J: TRBJ2-1
V: TRBV6-5
DNA: TGTGCCAGCAGTTACCGGGGACAGGGGTATGGTGGTAGTTACAATGAGCAGTTCTTC
CDR3: CASSYRGQGYGGSYNEQFF

size: many
D: .
J: TRBJ2-5
V: TRBV7-9
DNA: TGTGCCAGCAGCTTAGATGAGGGAAGAGAGACCCAGTACTTC
CDR3: CASSLDEGRETQYF

size: .
D: .
J: TRBJ1-2
V: TRBV12-3/TRBV12-4
DNA: TGTGCCAGCAGTTTAGCGCTAAGTGCAGCCTCGGCTGGCTACACCTTC
CDR3: CASSLALSAASAGYTF

size: many
D: TRBD1
J: TRBJ2-7
V: TRBV4-1
DNA: TGCGCCAGCAGCCAAGAGGGCGGGACAGGGGGCTACGAGCAGTACTTC
CDR3: CASSQEGGTGGYEQYF

size: many
D: TRBD1
J: TRBJ1-1
V: TRBV12-3/TRBV12-4
DNA: TGTGCCAGCTCCTGGACAGGGATGAACACTGAAGCTTTCTTT
CDR3: CASSWTGMNTEAFF

size: many
D: .
J: TRBJ2-3
V: TRBV10-3
DNA: TGTGCCATCAGTGCCGAATCACGGGAGTTTGGCACAGATACGCAGTATTTT
CDR3: CAISAESREFGTDTQYF

size: many
D: .
J: TRBJ1-1
V: TRBV7-2
DNA: TGTGCCAGCAGCTTAGCCACCTACCAAACCGTGAACACTGAAGCTTTCTTT
CDR3: CASSLATYQTVNTEAFF

size: many
D: .
J: TRBJ2-3
V: TRBV7-9
DNA: TGTGCCAGCAGCTTGCCTAGCACAGATACGCAGTATTTT
CDR3: CASSLPSTDTQYF